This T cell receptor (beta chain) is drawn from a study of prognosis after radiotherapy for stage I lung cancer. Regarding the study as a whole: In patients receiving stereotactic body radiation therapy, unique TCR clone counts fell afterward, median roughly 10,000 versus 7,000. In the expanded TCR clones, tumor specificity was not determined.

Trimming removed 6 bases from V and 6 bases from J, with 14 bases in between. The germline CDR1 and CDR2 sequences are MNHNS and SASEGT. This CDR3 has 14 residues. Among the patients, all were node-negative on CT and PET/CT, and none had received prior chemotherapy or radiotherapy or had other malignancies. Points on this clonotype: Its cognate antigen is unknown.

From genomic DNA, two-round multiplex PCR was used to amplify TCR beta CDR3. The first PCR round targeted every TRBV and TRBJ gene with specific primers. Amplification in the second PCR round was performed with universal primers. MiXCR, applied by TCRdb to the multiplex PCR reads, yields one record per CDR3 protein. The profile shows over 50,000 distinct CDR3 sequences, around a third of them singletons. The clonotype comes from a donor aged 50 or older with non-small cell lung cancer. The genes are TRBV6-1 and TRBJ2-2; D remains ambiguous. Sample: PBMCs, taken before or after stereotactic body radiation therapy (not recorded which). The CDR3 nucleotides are TGTGCCAGCAGCCTTCTAGTGTTTTCCGGGGAGCTGTTTTTT. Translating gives CASSLLVFSGELFF.